A single sample is the source of the 26 T cell receptor beta chains below, sequenced in a study of T cell repertoires in cytomegalovirus infection (dated by TCRdb to about 2019). Sequenced using an Illumina HiSeq 1500. TCRdb trimmed public reads at Q25 via fastp, called clones via MiXCR and kept in-frame beta chains. CDR3 protein sequences are deduplicated, and each keeps its most common genes and DNA. This sample is represented by approximately 700,000 distinct CDR3 sequences; roughly 35% of them were singletons. 2.8% of the sample is taken by the ten largest. Sequencing was done on a sample of PBMCs. Receptors were obtained from a human donor in good health (CMV status not recorded). Some clones in this sample may be carry-over from other donors' samples.

The chain has TRBV12-3 or TRBV12-4 and TRBJ1-2, with D hard to call. The CDR3 has 13 amino acids. Trimming stripped 6 bases from V and 4 bases from J, with 12 bases between. CDR3 in amino acids: CASRPIGFYGYTF. The CDR3 DNA is TGTGCCAGCAGGCCGATCGGATTCTATGGCTACACCTTC.

This clonotype has more than one count but fewer than ten. This rearrangement joins TRBV11-1 to TRBJ2-5; no clear D. V lost 5 bases, J lost 3 bases, and 7 bases lay in between. CDR1 is SGHAT and CDR2 is FQDESV in the germline V gene (reference sequence). The CDR3 extends over 12 amino acids. CDR3 in DNA: TGTGCCAGCAGCCGAAACGAAGAGACCCAGTACTTC. It specifies CASSRNEETQYF.

Only a few counts were recorded for this clonotype. CDR3 sequence (DNA): TGTGCCATGGCCCCTACCGGGGGGCCTGGGACCCAGCATTTT. Protein: CAMAPTGGPGTQHF. The chain carries TRBV28 and TRBJ1-5, with a possible D match to TRBD1 (6 bases). Looked up from germline, CDR1 is MDHEN and CDR2 is SYDVKM. Trimming took off 10 bases at V and 11 bases at J, with 24 bases between the two ends. CDR3 size: 14 residues.

This clonotype appeared a few times. V usage is TRBV10-1 and J usage is TRBJ2-5; possibly TRBD1 or TRBD2 for D (6 bases each). This CDR3 region has 15 residues. V was trimmed by 7 bases and J by 3 bases, leaving 18 bases between them. In germline, CDR1 is WNHNN, CDR2 SYGVQD (reference sequence). For the CDR3, the DNA is TGCGCCAGCAAGGACATCGGGGGCGAGGAAGAGACCCAGTACTTC. It is translated as CASKDIGGEEETQYF.

This clonotype was seen a few times. The chain carries TRBV2 and TRBJ1-2, with TRBD1 as a possible D gene (5 bases). This CDR3 is 13 amino acids long. V was pared by 6 bases and J by 4 bases, with 12 bases between. Germline V gene data show CDR1 as SNHLY and CDR2 as FYNNEI. Here the CDR3 reads CASSRDGIYGYTF. CDR3 nucleotide sequence: TGTGCCAGCAGCAGGGACGGAATCTATGGCTACACCTTC.

V gene TRBV12-3 or TRBV12-4 combines with J gene TRBJ2-1, with TRBD1 matching over 8 bases. This CDR3 spans 15 amino acids. The V segment lost 5 bases and the J segment 7 bases; nucleotides outside the gene matches: 10. In DNA form, the CDR3 reads TGTGCCAGCAGTACGGGACAGGCCCTTGGGAATGAGCAGTTCTTC. Residues: CASSTGQALGNEQFF.

This clonotype was observed a few times. The rearrangement joins TRBV19 to TRBJ2-7; the D gene is possibly TRBD2 (7 bases). CDR3 length: 17 residues. Germline CDR1 and CDR2: LNHDA and SQIVND (reference sequence). With 1 base removed from V and 5 bases from J, the gap between germline ends came to 21 bases. The CDR3 DNA is TGTGCCAGTAGTATAGTATCGGGGGGCGGAAGCCTGAACGAGCAGTACTTC. It yields the protein CASSIVSGGGSLNEQYF.

The chain links TRBV7-6 to TRBJ2-7; possibly TRBD1 for D (6 bases). Trimming stripped 5 bases from V and 4 bases from J, with 15 bases between. This CDR3 region has 14 residues. CDR1 SGHVS and CDR2 FNYEAQ come from the germline V gene. The CDR3 protein is CASSPRAGDYEQYF. The CDR3 DNA is TGTGCCAGCAGCCCTCGGGCAGGGGATTACGAGCAGTACTTC.

This clonotype was recorded at least ten times. The chain uses TRBV12-3 or TRBV12-4 and TRBJ1-6; no definite D call. The ends were cut back, 3 bases at V and 13 bases at J, with 16 bases in the middle. This CDR3 is 14 amino acids long. CDR3 DNA sequence: TGTGCCAGCAGTTTCCGCAGTCCATCTCTTCCCCTCCACTTT. Translation gives CASSFRSPSLPLHF.

V is TRBV6-2 or TRBV6-3 and J is TRBJ2-1; 11 bases are shared with TRBD2. Germline V gene lookup returns CDR1 MNHEY and CDR2 SVGEGT. V lost 6 bases and J lost 10; bases outside the gene matches: 11. The CDR3 is made up of 15 amino acids. The CDR3 DNA reads as TGTGCCAGCAGCACGACTAGCGGGGCCGGGTGGGAGCAGTTCTTC. Amino acids: CASSTTSGAGWEQFF.

This chain links TRBV28 with TRBJ2-5, with TRBD2 matching 9 bases. The ends lost 6 bases at V and 5 bases at J; junction bases unmatched: 7. Germline loops: CDR1 MDHEN, CDR2 SYDVKM. There are 14 residues in the CDR3. The CDR3 loop reads CASSTLAGLETQYF. CDR3 nucleotide sequence: TGTGCCAGCAGCACCCTAGCGGGACTCGAGACCCAGTACTTC.

The gene calls are TRBV28 and TRBJ2-6; 7 bases agree with TRBD1. Trimming cost V 4 bases and J 1 base; bases outside gene matches: 13. The CDR3 is made up of 19 amino acids. The germline V gene encodes CDR1 MDHEN and CDR2 SYDVKM. The chain's CDR3 is CASSSPRRQGLSGANVLTF. The CDR3, as DNA: TGTGCCAGCAGTTCTCCCAGGAGACAGGGCCTTTCTGGGGCCAACGTCCTGACTTTC.

This clonotype was seen a handful of times. V gene TRBV7-6 combines with J gene TRBJ2-7; D may be TRBD1 or TRBD2 (5 bases each). Trimming took off 6 bases at V and 4 bases at J, with 19 bases between the two ends. CDR1 is SGHVS, CDR2 FNYEAQ, per germline. The CDR3 extends over 15 amino acids. The CDR3 coding sequence is TGTGCCAGCAGTCCTGAGGGGAGAGAAGCTTACGAGCAGTACTTC. Translated: CASSPEGREAYEQYF.

This clonotype has just a few counts. The chain recombines TRBV20-1 with TRBJ2-7, with TRBD1 identical over 9 bases. Looked up from germline, CDR1 is DFQATT and CDR2 is SNEGSKA (reference sequence). This CDR3 region has 12 residues. Trimming removed 3 bases from V and 6 bases from J; junction bases left unmatched: 3. DNA for the CDR3: TGCAGTGCTAGCGGACAGGGGTCCGAGCAGTACTTC. It translates to CSASGQGSEQYF.

This clonotype showed up just a few times. The chain uses TRBV7-2 and TRBJ2-2; possibly TRBD1 for D (5 bases). Germline V gene data show CDR1 as SGHTA and CDR2 as FQGNSA. CDR3 length: 14 residues. The germline V and J ends were trimmed by 6 bases and 6 bases, with 14 bases remaining between them. For the CDR3, the DNA is TGTGCCAGCAGGGCCAGGGCATTAGCCGGGGAGCTGTTTTTT. This sequence encodes CASRARALAGELFF.

J is TRBJ1-5 and V is TRBV19, with 7 bases fitting TRBD1. The germline V gene has CDR1 LNHDA and CDR2 SQIVND (reference sequence). The CDR3 has 15 amino acids. V dropped 5 bases and J dropped 7; count of bases not matched to a gene: 11. The CDR3, as DNA: TGTGCCAGTAGTCTCCCGGACAGGTGCTGGCAGCCCCAGCATTTT. Translation gives CASSLPDRCWQPQHF. The variable domain in full, completed from reference TRBV19 and TRBJ1-5, reads DGGITQSPKYLFRKEGQNVTLSCEQNLNHDAMYWYRQDPGQGLRLIYYSQIVNDFQKGDIAEGYSVSREKKESFPLTVTSAQKNPTAFYLCASSLPDRCWQPQHFGDGTRLSIL.

About this clonotype: No conserved phenylalanine or tryptophan is present at the end of the CDR3, so a read error is the likely explanation. No DNA is shown, since the ends of the CDR3 on it are uncertain; the CDR3 is the one TCRdb lists. The chain is built from TRBV7-2 and TRBJ2-1; the table assigns TRBD1, which was not confirmed against the DNA. The CDR3 spans 15 residues, counting both ends. Germline CDR1 reads SGHTA; CDR2 reads FQGNSA. The CDR3: CACSDDPGRDSEQLL.

This clonotype was counted between two and nine times. The chain couples TRBV7-9 to TRBJ1-1; TRBD1 is a possible D gene (5 bases). CDR1 SEHNR and CDR2 FQNEAQ come from the germline V gene (reference sequence). The CDR3 totals 14 residues. The V and J ends lost 2 bases and 5 bases respectively, with 12 bases between them. The CDR3 region has the DNA TGTGCCAGCAGCTTAAGGGGCGAGAGTACTGAAGCTTTCTTT. Encoded protein: CASSLRGESTEAFF.

This clonotype was detected many times. The rearrangement joins TRBV7-2 to TRBJ2-7; D remains unclear. V was trimmed by 2 bases and J by 3 bases, leaving 8 bases between them. Looked up from germline, CDR1 is SGHTA and CDR2 is FQGNSA. CDR3 size: 13 residues. CDR3 protein: CASSLFGYYEQYF. The CDR3 nucleotides read TGTGCCAGCAGCTTATTTGGATACTACGAGCAGTACTTC.

The gene calls are TRBV12-3 or TRBV12-4 and TRBJ1-2; D uncertain. This CDR3 is 11 amino acids long. V dropped 8 bases and J dropped 6 bases, with 10 bases sitting between them. The CDR3 coding sequence is TGTGCCAGCTGGGGAGTCAATGGCTACACCTTC. Its protein product is CASWGVNGYTF.

This clonotype was observed once. V gene TRBV4-1 combines with J gene TRBJ1-2; D is undetermined. The V gene's germline CDR1 is MGHRA and CDR2 YSYEKL. The V end was cut by 2 bases, the J end by 8 bases, with 3 bases between. This CDR3 contains 10 residues. The DNA of the CDR3 is TGCGCCAGCAGCCAATTCGGCTACACCTTC. Amino acids: CASSQFGYTF.

Remarks on this clonotype: An end of the junction differs from the germline gene, which may be a read error. The rearrangement links TRBV2 to TRBJ1-1, with 8 bases aligning to TRBD1. The CDR3 runs to 18 residues. CDR1 is SNHLY, CDR2 FYNNEI, per germline. CDR3 sequence reads: CACRDPPGTGSINTEAFF. As DNA, the CDR3 is TGTGCCTGCAGAGATCCTCCCGGGACAGGATCCATTAACACTGAAGCTTTCTTT.

This chain uses TRBV3-1 with TRBJ2-5; D possibly corresponds to TRBD2 (5 bases). Germline values: CDR1 LGHDT, CDR2 YNNKEL (reference sequence). The CDR3 has 14 amino acids. V lost 1 base and J lost 2, with 8 bases in between. The CDR3 nucleotides are TGTGCCAGCAGCCAAGTTACGGGGCAAGAGACCCAGTACTTC. This sequence encodes CASSQVTGQETQYF.

This clonotype was detected only a few times. The V call is TRBV18, the J call TRBJ2-3, with TRBD2 matching 7 bases. The germline CDR1 and CDR2 sequences are KGHSH and LQKENI. The CDR3 length is 15 residues. With V trimmed by 5 bases and J by 5 bases, 10 bases remained unmatched. CDR3 nucleotide sequence: TGTGCCAGCTCAAGAGAACTAGCGAGGGAAGATACGCAGTATTTT. It yields the protein CASSRELAREDTQYF.

V usage is TRBV7-9 and J usage is TRBJ2-3; a possible D gene is TRBD1 (6 bases). The CDR3 has 14 residues. V was pared by 5 bases and J by 5 bases, with 14 bases between. Germline CDR1 SEHNR, CDR2 FQNEAQ (reference sequence). The CDR3, as DNA: TGTGCCAGCAGCGACGTTAGGGGGAGAGATACGCAGTATTTT. Its protein product is CASSDVRGRDTQYF.

CDR3 sequence reads: CASSQDLYEQYF. Written as DNA, the CDR3 is TGTGCCAGCAGCCAGGACCTATACGAGCAGTACTTC. The J gene is TRBJ2-7, the V gene TRBV14; D unresolved. Germline V gene data show CDR1 as SGHDN and CDR2 as FVKESK. The CDR3 length is 12 residues. Trimming took 3 bases from V and 4 from J, leaving 7 bases between them.